Listed here are 18 T cell receptor beta chains from one sample, sequenced in a study of response to subunit inactivated influenza vaccine. TCRdb re-derived calls from the RT-PCR reads in MiXCR, one entry per CDR3 protein. Here the sample spans roughly 760,000 distinct CDR3 sequences, 21% being singletons. Sample: PBMCs from blood, taken approximately 5 days after vaccination. The receptors were gathered from a man aged 50-60 years who received an inactivated influenza vaccine.

A few counts support this clonotype. V usage is TRBV7-2 and J usage is TRBJ2-4; D is uncertain. Germline V lookup: CDR1 SGHTA, CDR2 FQGNSA. The CDR3 spans 14 residues. Trimming removed 5 bases at V and 8 bases at J, with 16 bases between. CDR3 amino acids: CASSRPGVIDIQYF. Here the CDR3 DNA reads TGTGCCAGCAGCCGACCCGGAGTTATAGACATTCAGTACTTC.

The rearrangement uses TRBV7-2 and TRBJ2-7, with D perhaps assigned TRBD1 or TRBD2 (6 bases each). The CDR3 is 15 residues long. V gave up 3 bases and J gave up 5 bases, with 17 bases separating them. Germline assignment: CDR1 SGHTA and CDR2 FQGNSA. As DNA, the CDR3 is TGTGCCAGCAGCTTGACGGGGGCCGCTCGCCACGAGCAGTACTTC. It specifies CASSLTGAARHEQYF.

CDR3 sequence (DNA): TGTGCCAGTAGTTCACGGACTAGCACGAACACCGGGGAGCTGTTTTTT. Protein: CASSSRTSTNTGELFF. The V and J genes are TRBV19 and TRBJ2-2; 8 bases line up with TRBD2. J lost 0 bases, V lost 5 bases, and 5 bases had no gene match. Looked up from germline, CDR1 is LNHDA and CDR2 is SQIVND (reference sequence). This CDR3 comprises 16 residues. The variable domain in full, with the rest retrieved from reference TRBV19 and TRBJ2-2, is DGGITQSPKYLFRKEGQNVTLSCEQNLNHDAMYWYRQDPGQGLRLIYYSQIVNDFQKGDIAEGYSVSREKKESFPLTVTSAQKNPTAFYLCASSSRTSTNTGELFFGEGSRLTVL.

The V and J genes are TRBV20-1 and TRBJ1-5; D perhaps matches TRBD1 (5 bases). The V gene lost 5 bases and the J gene lost 3 bases, with 11 bases spanning the gap. There are 13 residues in the CDR3. Germline V lookup: CDR1 DFQATT, CDR2 SNEGSKA (reference sequence). The CDR3 here is CSAGASVNQPQHF. In nucleotides, the CDR3 is TGCAGTGCTGGGGCCAGTGTCAATCAGCCCCAGCATTTT.

The chain carries TRBV20-1 and TRBJ2-3, with 10 nucleotides matching TRBD2. The CDR3 length is 16 residues. V trimming: 5 bases; J trimming: 4 bases; junction bases outside the gene matches: 12. CDR1 DFQATT and CDR2 SNEGSKA come from the germline V gene (reference sequence). The CDR3 sequence is CSAPPALAGDPDTQYF. The CDR3 DNA is TGCAGTGCTCCACCAGCCCTAGCGGGGGACCCAGATACGCAGTATTTT.

This clonotype was seen a few times. The rearrangement uses TRBV7-6 and TRBJ2-7; TRBD1 agrees at 11 bases. The CDR3 runs 15 residues. The V gene end was trimmed by 1 base and the J gene end by 3 bases; junction bases not matched to a gene: 2. The germline CDR1 and CDR2 sequences are SGHVS and FNYEAQ. CDR3 DNA: TGTGCCAGCAGCTTAGAGGGACAGGGGGGCTACGAGCAGTACTTC. Translation: CASSLEGQGGYEQYF.

This chain uses TRBV28 with TRBJ2-7; TRBD1 matches 9 bases. CDR3 length equals 15 residues. Per the germline V gene, CDR1 is MDHEN and CDR2 is SYDVKM. V shed 5 bases, J shed 6 bases, and the junction held 11 bases outside the gene matches. The CDR3 DNA reads TGTGCCAGCAGTACATCCGGGACAGGGAACTTCGAGCAGTACTTC. Protein sequence: CASSTSGTGNFEQYF.

The chain couples TRBV10-3 to TRBJ1-2; D is undetermined. The CDR3 consists of 12 residues. V lost 3 bases and J 8 bases, leaving 10 bases between the germline ends. The germline V gene has CDR1 ENHRY and CDR2 SYGVKD. The CDR3 loop reads CAISDQVPGYTF. The CDR3, as DNA: TGTGCCATCAGTGACCAGGTTCCGGGCTACACCTTC.

The rearrangement uses TRBV7-2 and TRBJ2-5; TRBD2 matches at 13 bases. The CDR3 runs 15 residues. V dropped 4 bases and J dropped 5; count of bases not matched to a gene: 4. Germline CDR1 SGHTA, CDR2 FQGNSA. CDR3 nucleotides: TGTGCCAGCAGCTCCTGGACTAGCGGGAGTGAGACCCAGTACTTC. It specifies CASSSWTSGSETQYF.

This clonotype was observed at least ten times. The chain joins TRBV4-2 to TRBJ1-1; D might be TRBD1 (6 bases). CDR3 size: 15 residues. CDR1 is LGHNA, CDR2 YNFKEQ, per germline. Deletions cut 5 bases from V and 1 base from J, with 14 bases between. The CDR3 DNA follows: TGTGCCAGCAGCGGAAGGACAGAAAAGAACACTGAAGCTTTCTTT. It codes for CASSGRTEKNTEAFF.

The chain has TRBV2 and TRBJ2-4; TRBD1 matches at 7 bases. This CDR3 spans 11 amino acids. Germline CDR1 is SNHLY and CDR2 is FYNNEI. J gave up 15 bases and V 1 base, and 3 bases lay outside the gene matches. CDR3 DNA: TGTGCCAGCAGTGAAGTAGCAGGGGGGTACTTC. Translated, it gives CASSEVAGGYF.

The chain is built from TRBV20-1 and TRBJ2-3; D gene uncertain. The V gene lost 0 bases and the J gene lost 6 bases, with 19 bases spanning the gap. From germline, CDR1 is DFQATT and CDR2 SNEGSKA (reference sequence). This CDR3 is 16 amino acids long. The CDR3 DNA reads as TGCAGTGCTAGAGATATAGTCGGAAGGGTTTCCGATACGCAGTATTTT. Its protein product is CSARDIVGRVSDTQYF.

The chain uses TRBV20-1 and TRBJ2-1, with D perhaps TRBD1 (6 bases). Trimming cost V 5 bases and J 8 bases, with 19 bases left between them. The CDR3 contains 14 residues. Germline V lookup: CDR1 DFQATT, CDR2 SNEGSKA (reference sequence). Here the CDR3 DNA reads TGCAGTGCTCCCCTTTGGGGGCTTGGAGATGAGCAGTTCTTC. Amino acids: CSAPLWGLGDEQFF.

This clonotype is a singleton in its sample. The chain uses TRBV19 and TRBJ2-3, with 7 bases fitting TRBD1. The CDR3 has 15 amino acids. Germline CDR1 is LNHDA and CDR2 is SQIVND (reference sequence). V was pared by 7 bases and J by 4 bases, with 11 bases of the junction left unmatched. CDR3 sequence: CASNTPGGVSDTQYF. Here the CDR3 DNA reads TGTGCCAGTAATACACCAGGGGGAGTCTCAGATACGCAGTATTTT. Complete variable domain (other parts from reference TRBV19 and TRBJ2-3): DGGITQSPKYLFRKEGQNVTLSCEQNLNHDAMYWYRQDPGQGLRLIYYSQIVNDFQKGDIAEGYSVSREKKESFPLTVTSAQKNPTAFYLCASNTPGGVSDTQYFGPGTRLTVL.

At least ten counts were recorded for this clonotype. The chain employs TRBV15 and TRBJ2-1; TRBD2 might be the D (5 bases). The CDR3 is 12 amino acids. Germline CDR1 is LNHNV and CDR2 is YYDKDF (reference sequence). V lost 0 bases and J lost 9, with 6 bases in between. The CDR3: CATSREAGEQFF. CDR3 nucleotides: TGTGCCACCAGCAGAGAGGCGGGTGAGCAGTTCTTC.

This clonotype has only a few counts. The chain links TRBV4-2 to TRBJ2-7; D might be TRBD1 (5 bases). V lost 4 bases, J lost 5 bases, and 9 bases lay in between. The germline gives CDR1 LGHNA, CDR2 YNFKEQ. This CDR3 has 12 residues. CDR3 residues: CASSPSRDEQYF. DNA for the CDR3: TGTGCCAGCAGCCCTTCCAGGGACGAGCAGTACTTC.

The V gene is TRBV6-1, the J gene TRBJ1-6, with 7 bases fitting TRBD1. V shed 6 bases and J 11 bases; nucleotides not matched to a gene: 13. This CDR3 is 15 amino acids long. Germline V CDR1 and CDR2: MNHNS, SASEGT. CDR3 protein: CASRTRQGGNPPLHF. Written as DNA, the CDR3 is TGTGCCAGCAGGACAAGACAGGGAGGGAATCCACCCCTCCACTTT.

The CDR3 DNA is TGCAGTGCTAGACCTTCGAGCGCCTCAGATACGCAGTATTTT. Its protein product is CSARPSSASDTQYF. This chain links TRBV20-1 with TRBJ2-3; D unresolved. Trimming pared 2 bases from V and 4 bases from J, leaving 13 bases between. Per germline, CDR1 DFQATT and CDR2 SNEGSKA (reference sequence). CDR3 length equals 14 residues.